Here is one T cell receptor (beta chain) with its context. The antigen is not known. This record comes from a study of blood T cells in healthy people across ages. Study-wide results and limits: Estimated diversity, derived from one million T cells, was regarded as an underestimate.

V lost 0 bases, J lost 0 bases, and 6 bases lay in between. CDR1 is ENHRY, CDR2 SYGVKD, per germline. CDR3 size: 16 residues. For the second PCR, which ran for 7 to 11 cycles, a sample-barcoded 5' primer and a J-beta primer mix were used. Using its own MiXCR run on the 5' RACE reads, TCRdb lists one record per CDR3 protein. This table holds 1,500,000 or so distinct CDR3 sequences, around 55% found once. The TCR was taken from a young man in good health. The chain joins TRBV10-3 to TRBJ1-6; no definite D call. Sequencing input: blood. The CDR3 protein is CAISESESSYNSPLHF. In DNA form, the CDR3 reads TGTGCCATCAGTGAGTCTGAGAGCTCCTATAATTCACCCCTCCACTTT.